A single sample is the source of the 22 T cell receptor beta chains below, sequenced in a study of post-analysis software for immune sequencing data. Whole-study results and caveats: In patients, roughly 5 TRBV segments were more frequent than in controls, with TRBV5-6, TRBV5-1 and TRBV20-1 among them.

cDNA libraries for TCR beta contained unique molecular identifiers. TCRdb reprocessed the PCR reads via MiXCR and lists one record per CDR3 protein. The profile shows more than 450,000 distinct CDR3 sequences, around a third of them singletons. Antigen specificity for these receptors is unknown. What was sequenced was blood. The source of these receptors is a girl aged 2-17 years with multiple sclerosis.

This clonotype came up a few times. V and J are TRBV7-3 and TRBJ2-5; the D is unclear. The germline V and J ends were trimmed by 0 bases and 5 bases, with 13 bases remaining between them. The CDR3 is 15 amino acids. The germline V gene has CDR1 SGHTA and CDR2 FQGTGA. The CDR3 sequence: CASSLTGGEAETQYF. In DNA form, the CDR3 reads TGTGCCAGCAGCTTAACCGGTGGGGAAGCGGAGACCCAGTACTTC.

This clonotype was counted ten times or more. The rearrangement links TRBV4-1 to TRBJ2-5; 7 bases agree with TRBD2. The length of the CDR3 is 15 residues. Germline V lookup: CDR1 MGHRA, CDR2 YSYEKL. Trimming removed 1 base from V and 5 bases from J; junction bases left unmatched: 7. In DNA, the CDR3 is TGCGCCAGCAGCCAAGTGGCTAGCGGATGGGAGACCCAGTACTTC. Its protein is CASSQVASGWETQYF.

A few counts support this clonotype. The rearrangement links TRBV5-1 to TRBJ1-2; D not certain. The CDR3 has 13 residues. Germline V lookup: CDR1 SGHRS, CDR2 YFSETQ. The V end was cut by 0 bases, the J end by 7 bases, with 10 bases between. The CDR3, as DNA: TGCGCCAGCAGCTTGGGGGCCGAGGGTGGCTACACCTTC. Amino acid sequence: CASSLGAEGGYTF.

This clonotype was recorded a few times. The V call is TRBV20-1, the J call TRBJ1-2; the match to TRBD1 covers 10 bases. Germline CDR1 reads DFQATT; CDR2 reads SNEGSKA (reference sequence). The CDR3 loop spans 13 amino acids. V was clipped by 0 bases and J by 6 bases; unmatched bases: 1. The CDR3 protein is CSARETGGNGYTF. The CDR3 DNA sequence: TGCAGTGCTAGAGAGACAGGGGGCAATGGCTACACCTTC.

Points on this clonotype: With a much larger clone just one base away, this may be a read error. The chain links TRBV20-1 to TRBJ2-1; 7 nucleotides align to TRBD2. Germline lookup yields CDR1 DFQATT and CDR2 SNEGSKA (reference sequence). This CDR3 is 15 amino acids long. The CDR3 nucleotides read TGCGGTGCTAGAGGCGGGAGTGGGATATACAATGAGCAGTTCTTC. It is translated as CGARGGSGIYNEQFF.

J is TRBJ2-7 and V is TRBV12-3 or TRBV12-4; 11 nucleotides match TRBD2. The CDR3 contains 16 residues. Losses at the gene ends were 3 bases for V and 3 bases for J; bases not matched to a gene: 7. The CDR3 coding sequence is TGTGCCAGCAGTTTTACTAGCGGGGGCGCTGACTACGAGCAGTACTTC. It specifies CASSFTSGGADYEQYF.

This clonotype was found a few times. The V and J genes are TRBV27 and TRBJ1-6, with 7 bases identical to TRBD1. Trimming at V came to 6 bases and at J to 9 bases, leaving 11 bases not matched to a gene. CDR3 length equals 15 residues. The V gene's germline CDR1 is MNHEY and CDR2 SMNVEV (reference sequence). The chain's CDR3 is CASSTFDRVSSPLHF. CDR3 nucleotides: TGTGCCAGCAGCACCTTCGACAGGGTGTCTTCACCCCTCCACTTT.

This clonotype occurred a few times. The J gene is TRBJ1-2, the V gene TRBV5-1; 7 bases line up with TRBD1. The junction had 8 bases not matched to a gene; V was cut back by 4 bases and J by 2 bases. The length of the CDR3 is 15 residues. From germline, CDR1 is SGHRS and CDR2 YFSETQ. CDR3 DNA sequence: TGCGCCAGCAGCATAACAGGGGATTTGAACTATGGCTACACCTTC. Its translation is CASSITGDLNYGYTF. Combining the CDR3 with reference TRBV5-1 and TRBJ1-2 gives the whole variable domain KAGVTQTPRYLIKTRGQQVTLSCSPISGHRSVSWYQQTPGQGLQFLFEYFSETQRNKGNFPGRFSGRQFSNSRSEMNVSTLELGDSALYLCASSITGDLNYGYTFGSGTRLTVV.

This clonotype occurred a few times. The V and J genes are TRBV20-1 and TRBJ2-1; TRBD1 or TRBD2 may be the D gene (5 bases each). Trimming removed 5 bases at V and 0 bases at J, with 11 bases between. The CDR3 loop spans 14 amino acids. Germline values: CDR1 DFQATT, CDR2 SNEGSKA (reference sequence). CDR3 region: CSAQGRSSYNEQFF. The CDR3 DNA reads TGCAGTGCTCAGGGACGAAGCTCCTACAATGAGCAGTTCTTC.

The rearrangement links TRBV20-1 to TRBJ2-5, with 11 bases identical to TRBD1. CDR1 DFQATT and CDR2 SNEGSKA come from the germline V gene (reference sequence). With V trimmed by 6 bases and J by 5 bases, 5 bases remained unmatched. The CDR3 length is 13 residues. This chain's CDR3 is CSARTGGGETQYF. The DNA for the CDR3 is TGCAGTGCCCGGACAGGGGGCGGCGAGACCCAGTACTTC.

The CDR3 DNA reads TGTGCCAGCAGCTTAGATGGAGGACAGCAGTACTTC. It is translated as CASSLDGGQQYF. The chain is built from TRBV7-2 and TRBJ2-7, with D possibly matching TRBD2 (5 bases). The CDR3 spans 12 residues. In germline, CDR1 is SGHTA, CDR2 FQGNSA. V dropped 1 base and J dropped 8 bases, with 9 bases sitting between them.

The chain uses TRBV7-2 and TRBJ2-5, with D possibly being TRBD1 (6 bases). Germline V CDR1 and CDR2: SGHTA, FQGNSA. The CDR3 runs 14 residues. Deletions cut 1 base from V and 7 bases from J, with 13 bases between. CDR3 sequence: CASSLGGGRGTQYF. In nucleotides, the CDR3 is TGTGCCAGCAGCTTAGGAGGGGGACGAGGGACCCAGTACTTC. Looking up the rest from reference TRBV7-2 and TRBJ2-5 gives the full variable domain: GAGVSQSPSNKVTEKGKDVELRCDPISGHTALYWYRQSLGQGLEFLIYFQGNSAPDKSGLPSDRFSAERTGGSVSTLTIQRTQQEDSAVYLCASSLGGGRGTQYFGPGTRLLVL.

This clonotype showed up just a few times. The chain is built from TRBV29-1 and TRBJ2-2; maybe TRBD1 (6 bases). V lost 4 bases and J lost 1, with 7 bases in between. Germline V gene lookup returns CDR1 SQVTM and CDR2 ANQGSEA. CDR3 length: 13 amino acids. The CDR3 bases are TGCAGCGTTGCACAGGGGAACACCGGGGAGCTGTTTTTT. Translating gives CSVAQGNTGELFF.

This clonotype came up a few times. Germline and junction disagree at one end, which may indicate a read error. This CDR3 is CASTLISDGYTF. CDR3 coding DNA: TGTGCCAGCACCTTAATCAGCGATGGCTACACCTTC. This chain links TRBV7-6 with TRBJ1-2; D uncertain. The CDR3 consists of 12 residues. Germline loops: CDR1 SGHVS, CDR2 FNYEAQ. The full variable domain, rest sourced from reference TRBV7-6 and TRBJ1-2, is GAGVSQSPRYKVTKRGQDVALRCDPISGHVSLYWYRQALGQGPEFLTYFNYEAQQDKSGLPNDRFSAERPEGSISTLTIQRTEQRDSAMYRCASTLISDGYTFGSGTRLTVV.

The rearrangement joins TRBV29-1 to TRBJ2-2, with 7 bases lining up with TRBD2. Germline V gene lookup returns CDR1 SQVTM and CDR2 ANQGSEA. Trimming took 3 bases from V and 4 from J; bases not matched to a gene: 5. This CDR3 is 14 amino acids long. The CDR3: CSVDRASGTGELFF. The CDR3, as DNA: TGCAGCGTTGATAGGGCTAGCGGCACCGGGGAGCTGTTTTTT.

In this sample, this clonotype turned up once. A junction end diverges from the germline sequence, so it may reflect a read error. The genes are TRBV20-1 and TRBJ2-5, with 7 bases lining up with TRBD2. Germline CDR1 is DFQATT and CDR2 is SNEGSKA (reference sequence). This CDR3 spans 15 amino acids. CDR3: CGARDQGGGRETQYF. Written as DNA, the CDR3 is TGCGGTGCTAGAGATCAGGGCGGGGGAAGAGAGACCCAGTACTTC.

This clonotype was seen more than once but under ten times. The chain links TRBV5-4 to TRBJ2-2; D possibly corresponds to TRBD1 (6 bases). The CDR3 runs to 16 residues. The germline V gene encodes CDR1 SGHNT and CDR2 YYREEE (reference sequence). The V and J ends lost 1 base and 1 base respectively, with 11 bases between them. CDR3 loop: CASSLRAQGNTGELFF. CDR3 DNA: TGTGCCAGCAGCTTGCGCGCACAGGGGAACACCGGGGAGCTGTTTTTT.

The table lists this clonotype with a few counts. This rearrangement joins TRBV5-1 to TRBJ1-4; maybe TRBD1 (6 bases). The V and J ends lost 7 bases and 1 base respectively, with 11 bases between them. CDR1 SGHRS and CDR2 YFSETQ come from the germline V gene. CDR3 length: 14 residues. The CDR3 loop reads CASGPGVTNEKLFF. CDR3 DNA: TGCGCCAGCGGACCAGGGGTAACTAATGAAAAACTGTTTTTT.

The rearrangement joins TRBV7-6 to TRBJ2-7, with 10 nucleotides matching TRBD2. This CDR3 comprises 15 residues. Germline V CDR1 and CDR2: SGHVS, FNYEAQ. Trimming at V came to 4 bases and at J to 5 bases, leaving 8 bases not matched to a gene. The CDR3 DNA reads TGTGCCAGCAGCTCCCCAAGTAGCGGGGGGCACGAGCAGTACTTC. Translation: CASSSPSSGGHEQYF. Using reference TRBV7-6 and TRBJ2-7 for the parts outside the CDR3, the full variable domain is GAGVSQSPRYKVTKRGQDVALRCDPISGHVSLYWYRQALGQGPEFLTYFNYEAQQDKSGLPNDRFSAERPEGSISTLTIQRTEQRDSAMYRCASSSPSSGGHEQYFGPGTRLTVT.

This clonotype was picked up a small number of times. In nucleotides, the CDR3 is TGTGCCAGCAGTTCAGGATCAGGGGGCGAGACCCAGTACTTC. Its translation: CASSSGSGGETQYF. The V call is TRBV6-5, the J call TRBJ2-7; TRBD1 matches 8 bases. The assigned J gene may be wrong: the sequence end matches TRBJ2-5 better. CDR1 MNHEY and CDR2 SVGAGI come from the germline V gene. The CDR3 length is 14 residues.

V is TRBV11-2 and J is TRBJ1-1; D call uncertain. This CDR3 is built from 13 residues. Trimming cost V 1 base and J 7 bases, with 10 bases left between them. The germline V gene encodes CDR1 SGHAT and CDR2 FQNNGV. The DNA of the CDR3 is TGTGCCAGCAGCTTAGGATGGGGAGATGAAGCTTTCTTT. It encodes CASSLGWGDEAFF.

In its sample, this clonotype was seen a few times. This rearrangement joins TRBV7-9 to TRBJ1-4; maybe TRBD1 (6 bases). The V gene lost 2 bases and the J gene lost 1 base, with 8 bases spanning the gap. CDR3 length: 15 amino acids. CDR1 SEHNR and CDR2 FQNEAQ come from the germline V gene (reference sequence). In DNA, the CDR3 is TGTGCCAGCAGCTTAACGACAGGAACTAATGAAAAACTGTTTTTT. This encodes CASSLTTGTNEKLFF.